This T cell receptor (beta chain) was recorded in a study of long-term antiretroviral therapy in people with HIV. The CDR3 is 16 amino acids. Looked up from germline, CDR1 is SGHAT and CDR2 is FQNNGV. V trimming: 5 bases; J trimming: 4 bases; junction bases outside the gene matches: 9. Version v3.0 of the immunoSEQ assay was performed at survey level. The method was immunoSEQ multiplex PCR; TCRdb's version includes in-frame clones alone and lacks a portion of them. The sample holds about 25,000 clones; about 86% are singletons and the top ten take more than 15%. The chain recombines TRBV11-2 with TRBJ2-7, with 12 bases identical to TRBD1. This sample comprised unsorted PBMCs, obtained 1.2 years after starting antiretroviral therapy. This TCR was recovered from a man aged 45-65 years with HIV. Here the CDR3 reads CASSKVKGQGAYEQYF. The CDR3 DNA sequence: TGTGCCAGCAGCAAGGTTAAGGGACAGGGGGCTTACGAGCAGTACTTC.